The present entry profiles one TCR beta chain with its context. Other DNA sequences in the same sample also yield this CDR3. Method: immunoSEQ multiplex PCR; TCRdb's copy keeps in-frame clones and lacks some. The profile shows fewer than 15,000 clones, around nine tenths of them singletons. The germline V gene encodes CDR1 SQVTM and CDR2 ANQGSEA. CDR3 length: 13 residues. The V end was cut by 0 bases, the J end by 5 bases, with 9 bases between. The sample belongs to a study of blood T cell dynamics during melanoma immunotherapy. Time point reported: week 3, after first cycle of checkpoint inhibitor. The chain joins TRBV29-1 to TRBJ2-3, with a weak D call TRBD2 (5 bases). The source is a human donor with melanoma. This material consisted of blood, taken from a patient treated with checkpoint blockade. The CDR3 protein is CSVEELGIDTQYF. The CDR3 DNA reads TGCAGCGTTGAAGAACTAGGAATAGATACGCAGTATTTT.